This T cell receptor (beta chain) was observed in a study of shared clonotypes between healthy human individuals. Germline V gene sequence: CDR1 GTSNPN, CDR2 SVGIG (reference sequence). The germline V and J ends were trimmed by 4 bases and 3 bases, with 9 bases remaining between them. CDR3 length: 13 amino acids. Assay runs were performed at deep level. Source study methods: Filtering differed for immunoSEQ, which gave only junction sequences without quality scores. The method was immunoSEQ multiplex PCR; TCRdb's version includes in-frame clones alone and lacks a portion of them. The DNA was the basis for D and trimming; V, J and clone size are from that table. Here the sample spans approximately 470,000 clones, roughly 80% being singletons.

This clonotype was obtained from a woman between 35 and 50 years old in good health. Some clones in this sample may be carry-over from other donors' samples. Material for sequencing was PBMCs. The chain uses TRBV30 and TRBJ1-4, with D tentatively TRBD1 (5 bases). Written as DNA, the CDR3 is TGTGCCTGGACCGGGACTTCTAATGAAAAACTGTTTTTT. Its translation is CAWTGTSNEKLFF.